What follows are 31 T cell receptor beta chains derived from one specimen sequenced in a study of cytomegalovirus exposure and HLA in healthy donors. TCRdb keeps only in-frame clones here, not all; method: immunoSEQ multiplex PCR. Of under 250,000 clones listed, roughly 85% are singletons. The sample taken for sequencing was PBMCs. The receptor set was obtained from a woman younger than 30 in good health and CMV-seronegative.

This clone is a singleton in its sample. This chain links TRBV4-1 with TRBJ1-4; 7 nucleotides align to TRBD1. The CDR3 length is 16 residues. The germline V gene encodes CDR1 MGHRA and CDR2 YSYEKL. V gave up 5 bases and J gave up 8 bases; unmatched junction bases: 14. Written as DNA, the CDR3 is TGCGCCAGCAGCACTCAGGGGGAGGGATCAGGAGAAAAACTGTTTTTT. Translation gives CASSTQGEGSGEKLFF.

The chain recombines TRBV6-1 with TRBJ2-7; 7 nucleotides match TRBD2. The CDR3 runs 16 residues. The trim removed 0 bases at V and 0 bases at J, leaving 5 bases unmatched. Germline values: CDR1 MNHNS, CDR2 SASEGT. The CDR3 DNA reads TGTGCCAGCAGTGAAGCAAAGGGAGGGTTCTCCTACGAGCAGTACTTC. Protein sequence: CASSEAKGGFSYEQYF.

V gene TRBV5-5 combines with J gene TRBJ1-2; D ambiguous. Germline CDR1 and CDR2: SGHKS and YYEKEE (reference sequence). CDR3 length equals 14 residues. Trimming took off 0 bases at V and 4 bases at J, with 10 bases between the two ends. The CDR3 region is CASSLVGPIYGYTF. CDR3 DNA: TGTGCCAGCAGCTTGGTGGGCCCGATCTATGGCTACACCTTC.

This chain connects TRBV27 to TRBJ2-1, with D possibly TRBD1 on 6 matching bases. Germline V gene lookup returns CDR1 MNHEY and CDR2 SMNVEV (reference sequence). The V and J ends lost 7 bases and 3 bases respectively, with 16 bases between them. This CDR3 region has 15 residues. The CDR3 nucleotides read TGTGCCAGCACCACTGACAGGCTCAGCTACAATGAGCAGTTCTTC. It specifies CASTTDRLSYNEQFF.

The chain joins TRBV27 to TRBJ2-1, with 9 bases matching TRBD2. The V segment lost 2 bases and the J segment 5 bases; nucleotides outside the gene matches: 1. This CDR3 is built from 14 residues. The germline gives CDR1 MNHEY, CDR2 SMNVEV (reference sequence). The DNA of the CDR3 is TGTGCCAGCAGTTTAGCGGGGGGGGACAATGAGCAGTTCTTC. As protein: CASSLAGGDNEQFF.

V and J are TRBV5-6 and TRBJ1-1; TRBD1 aligns across 8 bases. The germline gives CDR1 SGHDT, CDR2 YYEEEE. Trimming cost V 3 bases and J 1 base; bases outside gene matches: 8. There are 16 residues in the CDR3. The CDR3 DNA reads TGTGCCAGCAGCTCAGGAGGGACAGGAAGGAACACTGAAGCTTTCTTT. This sequence encodes CASSSGGTGRNTEAFF.

The chain employs TRBV28 and TRBJ1-2; no clear D gene. The germline CDR1 and CDR2 sequences are MDHEN and SYDVKM. Trimming stripped 6 bases from V and 2 bases from J, with 13 bases between. The CDR3 length is 14 residues. The DNA of the CDR3 is TGTGCCAGCAGACTCCCGGCGGAGAACTATGGCTACACCTTC. Its translation: CASRLPAENYGYTF.

The chain joins TRBV30 to TRBJ2-1; 7 bases fit TRBD1. CDR3 length: 12 amino acids. Looked up from germline, CDR1 is GTSNPN and CDR2 is SVGIG (reference sequence). V lost 1 base and J lost 15; bases outside the gene matches: 9. This CDR3 reads CAWSDGQADRFF. In nucleotides, the CDR3 is TGTGCCTGGAGTGACGGACAGGCAGACAGGTTCTTC.

This clone showed up just once. The V call is TRBV6-5, the J call TRBJ1-1; perhaps TRBD1 as D (5 bases). Germline V gene data show CDR1 as MNHEY and CDR2 as SVGAGI. The CDR3 is 15 amino acids. V dropped 6 bases and J dropped 1 base, with 15 bases sitting between them. The CDR3 coding sequence is TGTGCCAGCAGGAGGCAGGGTTCCACGAACACTGAAGCTTTCTTT. Translated, it gives CASRRQGSTNTEAFF.

This clone has just a few counts. CDR3 sequence: CASSRDSRENIQYF. CDR3 nucleotide sequence: TGTGCCAGCAGTCGGGACTCCCGGGAAAACATTCAGTACTTC. This chain uses TRBV6-6 with TRBJ2-4; weak D call: TRBD2 (6 bases). V was pared by 5 bases and J by 5 bases, with 13 bases between. Looked up from germline, CDR1 is MNHNY and CDR2 is SVGAGI (reference sequence). This CDR3 spans 14 amino acids.

This chain joins TRBV15 and TRBJ1-6; D is perhaps TRBD1 (5 bases). V was shortened by 4 bases and J by 9 bases, with 13 bases between the two germline ends. Germline V gives CDR1 LNHNV, CDR2 YYDKDF (reference sequence). CDR3 length equals 14 residues. The CDR3 spells CATSTDSGASPLHF. CDR3 sequence (DNA): TGTGCCACCAGCACAGACTCCGGGGCTTCACCCCTCCACTTT.

This chain links TRBV6-4 with TRBJ2-4, with D uncertain. The CDR3 totals 16 residues. Germline V gene data show CDR1 as MRHNA and CDR2 as SNTAGT. Trimming left V 2 bases short and J 0 bases short, with 11 bases between. The CDR3 protein is CASSDPAQIAKNIQYF. In DNA, the CDR3 is TGTGCCAGCAGTGACCCCGCGCAGATAGCCAAAAACATTCAGTACTTC.

The chain carries TRBV11-2 and TRBJ2-7; D tentatively fits TRBD1 or TRBD2 (5 bases each). CDR3 size: 15 residues. V lost 2 bases and J lost 2, with 13 bases in between. Germline V gives CDR1 SGHAT, CDR2 FQNNGV. CDR3 nucleotides: TGTGCCAGCAGCTTAAACTCCGGGGCCCCCTACGAGCAGTACTTC. It is translated as CASSLNSGAPYEQYF. Looking up the rest from reference TRBV11-2 and TRBJ2-7 gives the full variable domain: EAGVAQSPRYKIIEKRQSVAFWCNPISGHATLYWYQQILGQGPKLLIQFQNNGVVDDSQLPKDRFSAERLKGVDSTLKIQPAKLEDSAVYLCASSLNSGAPYEQYFGPGTRLTVT.

The V and J genes are TRBV7-9 and TRBJ2-5; 7 bases line up with TRBD1. Germline V gene data show CDR1 as SEHNR and CDR2 as FQNEAQ (reference sequence). The trim removed 2 bases at V and 3 bases at J, leaving 6 bases unmatched. The CDR3 is 15 residues long. CDR3 nucleotide sequence: TGTGCCAGCAGCTTATTCGGAACAGGGGAAGAGACCCAGTACTTC. Protein sequence: CASSLFGTGEETQYF.

Only a few counts were recorded for this clone. The gene calls are TRBV19 and TRBJ1-5; D gene uncertain. The germline CDR1 and CDR2 sequences are LNHDA and SQIVND (reference sequence). Between the trimmed V and J ends, which lost 6 bases and 6 bases, there was a span of 9 bases. The CDR3 has 12 residues. CDR3 sequence reads: CASRSGLQPQHF. The CDR3 DNA follows: TGTGCCAGTAGATCAGGTCTTCAGCCCCAGCATTTT.

The CDR3 nucleotides are TGTGCCAGCAGGATCGGACAGGGTTTTTCCTACGAGCAGTACTTC. It codes for CASRIGQGFSYEQYF. This rearrangement joins TRBV2 to TRBJ2-7; 8 bases map to TRBD1. The CDR3 runs to 15 residues. The V segment lost 6 bases and the J segment 1 base; nucleotides outside the gene matches: 8. Germline CDR1 and CDR2: SNHLY and FYNNEI. Using reference TRBV2 and TRBJ2-7 for the parts outside the CDR3, the full variable domain is EPEVTQTPSHQVTQMGQEVILRCVPISNHLYFYWYRQILGQKVEFLVSFYNNEISEKSEIFDDQFSVERPDGSNFTLKIRSTKLEDSAMYFCASRIGQGFSYEQYFGPGTRLTVT.

The rearrangement joins TRBV14 to TRBJ2-7; D could derive from TRBD1 or TRBD2 (5 bases each). CDR1 is SGHDN, CDR2 FVKESK, per germline. The CDR3 spans 16 residues. V was pared by 1 base and J by 0 bases, with 13 bases between. The CDR3 DNA sequence: TGTGCCAGCAGCCAAGCCGGGACGGGAAGCTCCTACGAGCAGTACTTC. It encodes CASSQAGTGSSYEQYF. Variable domain in full (rest from reference TRBV14 and TRBJ2-7): EAGVTQFPSHSVIEKGQTVTLRCDPISGHDNLYWYRRVMGKEIKFLLHFVKESKQDESGMPNNRFLAERTGGTYSTLKVQPAELEDSGVYFCASSQAGTGSSYEQYFGPGTRLTVT.

This chain connects TRBV28 to TRBJ2-1; 8 bases are shared with TRBD1. The junction had 8 bases not matched to a gene; V was cut back by 4 bases and J by 9 bases. CDR3 size: 14 residues. Germline CDR1 MDHEN, CDR2 SYDVKM. CDR3 nucleotide sequence: TGTGCCAGCAGTTGGGACAGGACCACCGCTGAGCAGTTCTTC. Its translation is CASSWDRTTAEQFF.

The chain joins TRBV2 to TRBJ2-1; maybe TRBD2 (6 bases). With 6 bases removed from V and 0 bases from J, the gap between germline ends came to 15 bases. Germline-derived CDR1 and CDR2 are SNHLY and FYNNEI. There are 16 residues in the CDR3. CDR3 sequence reads: CASSLIRGSSYNEQFF. CDR3 nucleotides: TGTGCCAGCAGCCTTATCCGGGGGAGCTCCTACAATGAGCAGTTCTTC. The full variable domain, with the rest looked up from reference TRBV2 and TRBJ2-1, is EPEVTQTPSHQVTQMGQEVILRCVPISNHLYFYWYRQILGQKVEFLVSFYNNEISEKSEIFDDQFSVERPDGSNFTLKIRSTKLEDSAMYFCASSLIRGSSYNEQFFGPGTRLTVL.

The chain is built from TRBV7-8 and TRBJ2-1; the match to TRBD1 covers 9 bases. Germline loops: CDR1 SGHVS, CDR2 FQNEAQ. The CDR3 consists of 15 residues. After removal of 5 bases from V and 5 bases from J, the junction contained 7 bases not matched to a gene. The CDR3 here is CASSARQGVNNEQFF. CDR3 coding DNA: TGTGCCAGCAGCGCCAGACAGGGGGTCAACAATGAGCAGTTCTTC. Using reference TRBV7-8 and TRBJ2-1 for the parts outside the CDR3, the full variable domain is GAGVSQSPRYKVAKRGQDVALRCDPISGHVSLFWYQQALGQGPEFLTYFQNEAQLDKSGLPSDRFFAERPEGSVSTLKIQRTQQEDSAVYLCASSARQGVNNEQFFGPGTRLTVL.

The J gene is TRBJ2-5, the V gene TRBV9, with 7 bases that match TRBD1. The CDR3 has 15 residues. V trimming: 1 base; J trimming: 2 bases; junction bases outside the gene matches: 5. Germline values: CDR1 SGDLS, CDR2 YYNGEE. In nucleotides, the CDR3 is TGTGCCAGCAGCGTACGAGGGGACAGACAAGAGACCCAGTACTTC. This translates into CASSVRGDRQETQYF.

The genes are TRBV6-5 and TRBJ2-1; possibly TRBD1 for D (6 bases). The CDR3 has 16 amino acids. V gave up 0 bases and J gave up 9 bases, with 18 bases separating them. Germline V gene data show CDR1 as MNHEY and CDR2 as SVGAGI. CDR3 DNA: TGTGCCAGCAGTTACTCTCCAGGGGTGAGTTTTCGTGAGCAGTTCTTC. Its translation: CASSYSPGVSFREQFF.

The chain employs TRBV28 and TRBJ2-3, with D possibly TRBD2 on 7 matching bases. CDR1 MDHEN and CDR2 SYDVKM come from the germline V gene. CDR3 length: 16 amino acids. V was clipped by 7 bases and J by 1 base, with 18 bases between them. CDR3 DNA sequence: TGTGCCAGCACCCCGGGGGGCGTACAGGGCACAGATACGCAGTATTTT. It yields the protein CASTPGGVQGTDTQYF.

The chain couples TRBV2 to TRBJ2-1, with a weak D call TRBD1 (6 bases). The V end lost 2 bases, the J end lost 11 bases, and 19 bases lay between the germline ends. The CDR3 runs to 15 residues. Germline lookup yields CDR1 SNHLY and CDR2 FYNNEI. The chain's CDR3 is CASSEKGVRTSKQFF. CDR3 sequence (DNA): TGTGCCAGCAGTGAAAAGGGGGTAAGGACCTCAAAGCAGTTCTTC.

CDR3 DNA: TGCGCCAGCTTTTCCAAGACGCCGTATAGCAATCAGCCCCAGCATTTT. This codes for CASFSKTPYSNQPQHF. The chain links TRBV23-1 to TRBJ1-5; no definite D call. TRBV23-1 is placed among ORFs of uncertain function. Trimming cost V 8 bases and J 0 bases, with 17 bases left between them. The CDR3 spans 16 residues.

This chain joins TRBV5-8 and TRBJ1-4, with 9 positions matching TRBD1. Germline CDR1 and CDR2: SGHTS and YDEGEE. V was clipped by 4 bases and J by 3 bases; unmatched bases: 4. The CDR3 is 15 residues long. CDR3 in DNA: TGTGCCAGCAGCACCACAGGGGGCCCTAATGAAAAACTGTTTTTT. Translated, it gives CASSTTGGPNEKLFF.

This chain connects TRBV5-1 to TRBJ2-1; 9 bases map to TRBD2. The germline gives CDR1 SGHRS, CDR2 YFSETQ. This CDR3 comprises 18 residues. The trim removed 4 bases at V and 1 base at J, leaving 12 bases unmatched. The CDR3 nucleotides are TGCGCCAGCAGCCCGGGACTAGCTGCCCCCTCTTCCTACAATGAGCAGTTCTTC. This sequence encodes CASSPGLAAPSSYNEQFF.

V gene TRBV15 combines with J gene TRBJ2-3; D is ambiguous. CDR3 size: 14 residues. Germline CDR1 is LNHNV and CDR2 is YYDKDF (reference sequence). V was cut by 6 bases and J by 4 bases, with 14 bases left in between. This CDR3 reads CATSLGFSADTQYF. The CDR3 coding sequence is TGTGCCACCAGTCTAGGGTTTTCGGCAGATACGCAGTATTTT.

In DNA, the CDR3 is TGTGCCAGCAGTTACTCGATCTCGGGGGCTAACTATGGCTACACCTTC. Its protein is CASSYSISGANYGYTF. This sequence joins TRBV6-5 and TRBJ1-2; possibly TRBD1 for D (5 bases). This CDR3 is built from 16 residues. CDR1 is MNHEY, CDR2 SVGAGI, per germline. V lost 0 bases and J lost 0, with 11 bases in between.

The gene calls are TRBV30 and TRBJ2-1; 8 positions agree with TRBD2. This CDR3 has 11 amino acids. V shed 4 bases and J 13 bases; nucleotides not matched to a gene: 6. Germline V lookup: CDR1 GTSNPN, CDR2 SVGIG (reference sequence). Written as DNA, the CDR3 is TGTGCCTGGAATCAGCGGGGGTCCCAGTTCTTC. Residues: CAWNQRGSQFF. Full variable domain (missing parts from reference TRBV30 and TRBJ2-1): SQTIHQWPATLVQPVGSPLSLECTVEGTSNPNLYWYRQAAGRGLQLLFYSVGIGQISSEVPQNLSASRPQDRQFILSSKKLLLSDSGFYLCAWNQRGSQFFGPGTRLTVL.

The chain combines TRBV18 with TRBJ1-2; possibly TRBD1 for D (5 bases). V was clipped by 5 bases and J by 1 base, with 14 bases between them. This CDR3 region has 15 residues. Germline CDR1 and CDR2: KGHSH and LQKENI. Written as DNA, the CDR3 is TGTGCCAGCTCATCCTCACTGGGGGGTAACTATGGCTACACCTTC. It specifies CASSSSLGGNYGYTF.